This T cell receptor (beta chain) was captured by sequencing in a study of blood T cell repertoires in COVID-19. Libraries were prepared by immunoSEQ multiplex PCR; TCRdb keeps only in-frame clonotypes and omits some of them. The data contain tens of thousands of clones, roughly 89% of them singletons. The CDR3 sequence is 13 residues long. The V end lost 8 bases, the J end lost 9 bases, and 14 bases lay between the germline ends. Germline CDR1 reads MNHNY; CDR2 reads SVGAGI (reference sequence). The TCR originated in a human donor in a cohort sampled during active COVID-19. Sequencing was performed on peripheral blood. This chain uses TRBV6-6 with TRBJ1-6; the D is unclear. The CDR3 bases are TGTGCCAGCGAACAAAGCCCTAGTTCACCCCTCCACTTT. This encodes CASEQSPSSPLHF.